A selection of T cell receptor beta chains follows, all from one sample in a study of a mutant IDH1 vaccine in newly diagnosed glioma. Which antigens these TCRs recognize remains unknown. Sequencing used immunoSEQ multiplex PCR; TCRdb keeps in-frame clones, though not all of them. The data hold roughly 86,000 clones, with 70% to 90% observed a single time. The sequences come from PBMCs, collected from a glioma patient whose treatment included an IDH1 peptide vaccine. Receptors originate from a middle-aged man with glioma. Both conserved end residues are part of each CDR3. Fields, in order: clone size, V gene, J gene, CDR3 protein. Size values are once, few and many counts, or a class for expanded clones, and some rows have none.

>.|TRBV2|TRBJ2-3
CASSAGWGFGADTQYF
>.|TRBV5-8|TRBJ2-7
CASSRPGLPFEQYF
>.|TRBV5-6|TRBJ1-3
CASSYGHASGNTIYF
>.|TRBV5-8|TRBJ2-1
CASSFPGTYNEQFF
>once|TRBV7-2|.
CASSYPPGGTDEQYF
>.|TRBV7-2|TRBJ2-5
CASSSSGRTQTQYF
>.|TRBV9|TRBJ2-2
CASSVGGTGITGELFF
>.|TRBV5-6|TRBJ2-5
CASSANLKETQYF
>few|TRBV5-4|TRBJ2-2
CASSLLRDTGELFF
>once|TRBV7-9|TRBJ1-3
CASSLVTQGPGNTIYF
>.|TRBV27|TRBJ1-1
CASRRGSDTEAFF
>.|TRBV15|TRBJ1-4
CATSRATREKLFF
>.|TRBV19|TRBJ2-7
CASTAGPNPSYEQYF